This T cell receptor beta chain came from a study of PD-1 blockade in classical Hodgkin lymphoma. Broader study findings: Diminished baseline TCR diversity has been reported in newly diagnosed patients relative to healthy donors.

Time point denoted: cycle 4 day 1 (C4D1), after less than 7 weeks of nivolumab. Following autologous stem cell transplantation, relapse occurred in every patient, and exposure to brentuximab vedotin varied. Classification of best responses gave complete response, partial response or progressive disease. CDR1 and CDR2 from the germline V gene are SGHAT and FQNNGV. V lost 6 bases, J lost 1 base, and 12 bases lay in between. The CDR3 contains 15 residues. A word on this clone: Its specificity is unknown.

Some clones are missing from TCRdb's copy, which holds only in-frame ones; the method was immunoSEQ multiplex PCR. The repertoire holds about 93,000 clones, with roughly 78% as singletons. The clonotype comes from a human donor with classical Hodgkin lymphoma. Sequencing used peripheral blood mononuclear cells (PBMCs), obtained before the fourth cycle of nivolumab. The chain links TRBV11-2 to TRBJ2-2, with D perhaps TRBD1 (6 bases). CDR3 sequence reads: CASSMIRGNTGELFF. The CDR3 region has the DNA TGTGCCAGCAGTATGATCAGGGGGAACACCGGGGAGCTGTTTTTT. The variable domain in full, with the rest retrieved from reference TRBV11-2 and TRBJ2-2, is EAGVAQSPRYKIIEKRQSVAFWCNPISGHATLYWYQQILGQGPKLLIQFQNNGVVDDSQLPKDRFSAERLKGVDSTLKIQPAKLEDSAVYLCASSMIRGNTGELFFGEGSRLTVL.